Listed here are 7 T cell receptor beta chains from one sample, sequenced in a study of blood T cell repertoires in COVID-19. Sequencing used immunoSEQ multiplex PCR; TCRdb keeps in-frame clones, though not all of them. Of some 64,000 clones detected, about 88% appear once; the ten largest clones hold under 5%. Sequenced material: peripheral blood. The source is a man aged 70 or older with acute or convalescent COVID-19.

This CDR3 reads CASSGQGQNEQETQYF. DNA of the CDR3: TGTGCCAGCAGCGGCCAGGGGCAGAATGAACAAGAGACCCAGTACTTC. The V and J genes are TRBV3-1 (or the pseudogene TRBV3-2) and TRBJ2-5; TRBD1 might be the D (6 bases). The CDR3 covers 16 residues. The V gene lost 5 bases and the J gene lost 2 bases, with 18 bases spanning the gap. Germline lookup yields CDR1 LGHDT and CDR2 YNNKEL (reference sequence).

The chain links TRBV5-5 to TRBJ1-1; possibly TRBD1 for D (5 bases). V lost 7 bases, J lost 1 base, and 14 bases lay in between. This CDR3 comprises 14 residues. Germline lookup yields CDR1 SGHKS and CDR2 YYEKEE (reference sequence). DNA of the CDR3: TGTGCCAGCGCGGTACAGGCCTGGAACACTGAAGCTTTCTTT. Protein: CASAVQAWNTEAFF.

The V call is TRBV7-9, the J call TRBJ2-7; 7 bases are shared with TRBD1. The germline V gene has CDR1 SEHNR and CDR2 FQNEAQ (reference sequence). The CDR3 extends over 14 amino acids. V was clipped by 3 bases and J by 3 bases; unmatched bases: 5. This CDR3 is CASSFRDRHYEQYF. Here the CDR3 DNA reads TGTGCCAGCAGCTTTAGGGACAGACACTACGAGCAGTACTTC.

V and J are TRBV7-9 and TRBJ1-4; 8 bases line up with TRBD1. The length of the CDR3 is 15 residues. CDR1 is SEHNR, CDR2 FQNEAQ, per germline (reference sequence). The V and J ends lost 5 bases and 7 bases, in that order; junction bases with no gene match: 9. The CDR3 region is CASSADRGRGEKLFF. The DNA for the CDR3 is TGTGCCAGCAGCGCCGACAGGGGTAGGGGTGAAAAACTGTTTTTT.

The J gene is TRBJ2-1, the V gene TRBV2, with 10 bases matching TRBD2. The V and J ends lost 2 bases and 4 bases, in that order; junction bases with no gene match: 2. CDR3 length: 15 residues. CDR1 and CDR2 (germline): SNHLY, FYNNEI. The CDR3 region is CASSELAGDYNEQFF. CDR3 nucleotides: TGTGCCAGCAGTGAACTAGCGGGGGATTACAATGAGCAGTTCTTC.

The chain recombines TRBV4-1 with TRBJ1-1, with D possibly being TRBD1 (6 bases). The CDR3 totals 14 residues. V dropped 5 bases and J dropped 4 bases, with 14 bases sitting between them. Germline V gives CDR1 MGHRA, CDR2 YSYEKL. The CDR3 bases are TGCGCCAGCAGCACACAGGGTTTCAGCACTGAAGCTTTCTTT. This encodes CASSTQGFSTEAFF.

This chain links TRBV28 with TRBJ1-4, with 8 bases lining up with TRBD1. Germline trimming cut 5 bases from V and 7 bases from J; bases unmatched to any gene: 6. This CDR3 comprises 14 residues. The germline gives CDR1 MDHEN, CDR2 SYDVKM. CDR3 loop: CASSTQGAGEKLFF. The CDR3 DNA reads TGTGCCAGCAGTACGCAGGGGGCGGGTGAAAAACTGTTTTTT.